This T cell receptor (beta chain) was sequenced in a study of T cells in Graves' hyperthyroidism and ophthalmopathy. Study-wide results and caveats: Most thyroid clonotypes with frequency above 0.001 were detected in blood.

TCR beta CDR3 regions were amplified from RNA transcripts. Using the HTBI primer set, a first-round RT-PCR was run on the TCR CDR3. TCRdb reanalysed the multiplex PCR reads using MiXCR and keeps one entry per CDR3 protein. The sample contains 370,000 or so distinct CDR3 sequences, around 25% of which appear only once. This clonotype was detected only a few times. Its matching antigen is unknown. CDR1 and CDR2 from the germline V gene are SGHRS and YFSETQ. Trimming took off 2 bases at V and 8 bases at J, with 14 bases between the two ends. The CDR3 has 14 amino acids. The V and J genes are TRBV5-1 and TRBJ2-1; D not certain. The sequenced material came from blood. This receptor was identified in a man aged 50-59 years with Graves' hyperthyroidism. CDR3 DNA: TGCGCCAGCAGCTTAGCTTTACCGGGCTATGAGCAGTTCTTC. Translating it yields CASSLALPGYEQFF.